Following are 20 T cell receptor beta chains from one sample sequenced in a study of naive and memory T cell subsets. The beta constant-region primer was an equimolar mix of two oligonucleotides covering TRBC1 and TRBC2. Each CDR3 protein gets one entry after TCRdb re-called the UMI-ligation and nested PCR reads with MiXCR. The profile covers 130,000 to 150,000 distinct CDR3 sequences, with approximately 15% appearing a single time and roughly 0.14% taken by the ten largest. Sequencing input: naive CD4+ T cells from blood. These receptors came from a human donor in good health.

This clonotype was counted ten times or more. The rearrangement links TRBV29-1 to TRBJ2-6; D not resolved. The germline V gene encodes CDR1 SQVTM and CDR2 ANQGSEA. The V end lost 1 base, the J end lost 2 bases, and 6 bases lay between the germline ends. There are 14 residues in the CDR3. As DNA, the CDR3 is TGCAGCGTTGAAGGCAGCCCTGGGGCCAACGTCCTGACTTTC. Protein: CSVEGSPGANVLTF.

The chain has TRBV10-2 and TRBJ2-7, with 11 positions matching TRBD2. J was trimmed by 7 bases and V by 1 base; bases with no gene match: 18. The CDR3 has 19 residues. Germline loops: CDR1 WSHSY, CDR2 SAAADI. CDR3 DNA: TGCGCCAGCAGTGAGTTAACAGCAGGGCTAGCGGGAGGCCAGGTTGAGCAGTACTTC. Translating gives CASSELTAGLAGGQVEQYF.

This clonotype was counted a few times. This chain connects TRBV5-1 to TRBJ2-5, with TRBD1 matching over 9 bases. The CDR3 loop spans 15 amino acids. The trim removed 4 bases at V and 5 bases at J, leaving 9 bases unmatched. The germline gives CDR1 SGHRS, CDR2 YFSETQ. The CDR3 is CASSAIQGAGETQYF. The CDR3 region has the DNA TGCGCCAGCAGCGCGATACAGGGGGCTGGGGAGACCCAGTACTTC.

J is TRBJ1-1 and V is TRBV29-1; weak D call: TRBD1 (5 bases). Between the trimmed V and J ends, which lost 3 bases and 1 base, there was a span of 6 bases. The V gene's germline CDR1 is SQVTM and CDR2 ANQGSEA. This CDR3 region has 12 residues. Here the CDR3 reads CSVDRENTEAFF. CDR3 sequence (DNA): TGCAGCGTTGACAGGGAGAACACTGAAGCTTTCTTT. Looking up the rest from reference TRBV29-1 and TRBJ1-1 gives the full variable domain: SAVISQKPSRDICQRGTSLTIQCQVDSQVTMMFWYRQQPGQSLTLIATANQGSEATYESGFVIDKFPISRPNLTFSTLTVSNMSPEDSSIYLCSVDRENTEAFFGQGTRLTVV.

The rearrangement joins TRBV28 to TRBJ2-3; the match to TRBD2 covers 7 bases. The trim removed 5 bases at V and 0 bases at J, leaving 8 bases unmatched. Germline V gene sequence: CDR1 MDHEN, CDR2 SYDVKM. The CDR3 has 16 amino acids. CDR3 nucleotide sequence: TGTGCCAGCAGTCCGGGAGGCCCTCTGAGCACAGATACGCAGTATTTT. It codes for CASSPGGPLSTDTQYF.

This clonotype was seen only a few times. The chain joins TRBV5-1 to TRBJ2-1; 9 bases line up with TRBD2. Germline V gene sequence: CDR1 SGHRS, CDR2 YFSETQ. V was pared by 4 bases and J by 4 bases, with 6 bases of the junction left unmatched. The CDR3 runs to 15 residues. The CDR3 DNA reads as TGCGCCAGCAGCAGGACTAGCGAGGGGTACAATGAGCAGTTCTTC. This translates into CASSRTSEGYNEQFF.

The CDR3: CASSPTVLAGTAYEQYF. The CDR3 DNA reads TGTGCCAGCTCACCCACGGTGCTAGCGGGAACGGCGTACGAGCAGTACTTC. J is TRBJ2-7 and V is TRBV18, with 9 bases that match TRBD2. The CDR3 totals 17 residues. V trimming: 3 bases; J trimming: 4 bases; junction bases outside the gene matches: 13. Germline CDR1 is KGHSH and CDR2 is LQKENI.

V usage is TRBV27 and J usage is TRBJ2-7, with 10 bases lining up with TRBD2. Germline V gives CDR1 MNHEY, CDR2 SMNVEV (reference sequence). This CDR3 comprises 17 residues. V was clipped by 2 bases and J by 0 bases; unmatched bases: 7. The CDR3 here is CASSLMGLAPGSYEQYF. The CDR3 nucleotides read TGTGCCAGCAGTTTAATGGGACTAGCGCCCGGCTCCTACGAGCAGTACTTC.

This chain uses TRBV6-1 with TRBJ1-4; perhaps TRBD1 as D (5 bases). The CDR3 is 13 amino acids. Germline V gene data show CDR1 as MNHNS and CDR2 as SASEGT. CDR3 nucleotide sequence: TGTGCTAGCTCTAGAGGTCGGGACGAAAAACTGTTTTTT. Translated: CASSRGRDEKLFF.

The sample holds a few counts of this clonotype. Here the CDR3 reads CASSPEVGGISREQYF. The CDR3 bases are TGTGCCAGCAGCCCAGAGGTTGGCGGGATATCGAGAGAGCAGTACTTC. The chain links TRBV3-1 to TRBJ2-7; the D gene is possibly TRBD2 (6 bases). Germline CDR1 reads LGHDT; CDR2 reads YNNKEL (reference sequence). V lost 4 bases to trimming and J lost 7 bases, with 23 bases between them. CDR3 length: 16 residues.

About this clonotype itself: This may arise from a read error, as a much more abundant clone is one base away. J is TRBJ2-3 and V is TRBV6-5; TRBD1 agrees at 9 bases. The V gene's germline CDR1 is MNHEY and CDR2 SVGAGI. This CDR3 spans 15 amino acids. Losses at the gene ends were 2 bases for V and 3 bases for J; bases not matched to a gene: 3. Here the CDR3 reads CASSYGTGRTDTQYF. The CDR3 DNA reads TGTGCCAGCAGTTACGGGACAGGGAGAACAGATACGCAGTATTTT.

This clonotype has a handful of counts. The rearrangement joins TRBV9 to TRBJ1-3; D might be TRBD1 (6 bases). This CDR3 comprises 14 residues. The V gene lost 1 base and the J gene lost 3 bases, with 8 bases spanning the gap. CDR1 and CDR2 from the germline V gene are SGDLS and YYNGEE. CDR3 sequence (DNA): TGTGCCAGCAGCGTACAGGGGTATGGAAACACCATATATTTT. As protein: CASSVQGYGNTIYF.

The table lists this clonotype with a few counts. J is TRBJ2-2 and V is TRBV20-1, with 9 bases fitting TRBD2. Germline CDR1 DFQATT, CDR2 SNEGSKA (reference sequence). The CDR3 has 15 residues. The V segment lost 5 bases and the J segment 8 bases; nucleotides outside the gene matches: 12. CDR3 sequence: CSAYLAGAFGGELFF. The CDR3 DNA is TGCAGTGCTTACTTAGCGGGAGCCTTTGGGGGGGAGCTGTTTTTT.

This clonotype occurred many times. The chain is built from TRBV11-2 and TRBJ2-3; 12 positions agree with TRBD1. The CDR3 consists of 16 residues. CDR1 and CDR2 from the germline V gene are SGHAT and FQNNGV. The ends lost 3 bases at V and 6 bases at J; junction bases unmatched: 7. Here the CDR3 reads CASSFTGTGGSDTQYF. Written as DNA, the CDR3 is TGTGCCAGCAGCTTTACTGGGACAGGGGGCTCGGATACGCAGTATTTT.

The table lists this clonotype with a few counts. The chain joins TRBV4-1 to TRBJ1-5; D gene unclear. Germline-derived CDR1 and CDR2 are MGHRA and YSYEKL. V lost 0 bases to trimming and J lost 5 bases, with 8 bases between them. The CDR3 has 14 residues. CDR3 amino acids: CASSQEGSYQPQHF. CDR3 sequence (DNA): TGCGCCAGCAGCCAAGAGGGGAGTTATCAGCCCCAGCATTTT.

The rearrangement links TRBV6-2 or TRBV6-3 to TRBJ2-5; no definite D call. Between the trimmed V and J ends, which lost 6 bases and 5 bases, there was a span of 13 bases. The CDR3 is made up of 13 amino acids. CDR1 and CDR2 from the germline V gene are MNHEY and SVGEGT. The CDR3 DNA follows: TGTGCCAGCAGCCCCATCGCGAGGGAGACCCAGTACTTC. Translating it yields CASSPIARETQYF.

In its sample, this clonotype was seen a few times. The rearrangement links TRBV4-3 to TRBJ1-5; D remains unclear. Trimming shortened V by 0 bases and J by 4 bases, and 7 bases separated the two germline ends. This CDR3 is 14 amino acids long. Looked up from germline, CDR1 is LGHNA and CDR2 is YSLEER. As DNA, the CDR3 is TGCGCCAGCAGCCAAGACGCGGGGAATCAGCCCCAGCATTTT. Its protein product is CASSQDAGNQPQHF.

This clonotype was seen a few times. J is TRBJ2-5 and V is TRBV9, with 15 bases identical to TRBD2. The V and J ends lost 4 bases and 2 bases, in that order; junction bases with no gene match: 6. There are 17 residues in the CDR3. From germline, CDR1 is SGDLS and CDR2 YYNGEE. Here the CDR3 reads CASSPGLAGGQQETQYF. In DNA form, the CDR3 reads TGTGCCAGCAGCCCGGGACTAGCGGGAGGCCAGCAAGAGACCCAGTACTTC.

The chain joins TRBV5-1 to TRBJ1-4; tentatively, D is TRBD1 (5 bases). This CDR3 comprises 14 residues. The V end was cut by 0 bases, the J end by 8 bases, with 11 bases between. CDR1 is SGHRS and CDR2 is YFSETQ in the germline V gene. The CDR3 coding sequence is TGCGCCAGCAGCTTGGCCGGGTCAGGGGAAAAACTGTTTTTT. Protein sequence: CASSLAGSGEKLFF.

This clonotype was counted ten times or more. The V gene is TRBV20-1, the J gene TRBJ2-1, with D unclear. Germline V gene lookup returns CDR1 DFQATT and CDR2 SNEGSKA (reference sequence). The CDR3 runs to 13 residues. The V and J ends lost 4 bases and 4 bases respectively, with 11 bases between them. The CDR3 DNA reads TGCAGTGCTAATTACTTACCGTACAATGAGCAGTTCTTC. It encodes CSANYLPYNEQFF.